The entry that follows covers one T cell receptor beta chain sequence. Antigen: not known. This entry belongs to a study of cytomegalovirus exposure and HLA in healthy donors. Study context: An early release of data contained 80 million to 85 million unique TCRs, which came from HLA-typed donors.

Overall study findings and caveats: In a later analysis, TCR beta V- and J-gene trimming showed a link to a missense DCLRE1C variant.

PCR involved 60 Vbeta and 13 Jbeta primers. The assay was immunoSEQ multiplex PCR, and TCRdb's table has in-frame clones only and misses some. Of about 100,000 clones in the sample, around 74% were seen once. The material sequenced was PBMCs. This TCR was sampled from a woman in her thirties or forties in good health and CMV-seronegative.

The CDR3 protein is CASSQGAATSYEQYF. CDR3 coding DNA: TGCGCCAGCAGCCAAGGGGCTGCGACCTCCTACGAGCAGTACTTC. V usage is TRBV4-1 and J usage is TRBJ2-7; D gene ambiguous. This CDR3 comprises 15 residues. Trimming removed 1 base at V and 0 bases at J, with 10 bases between. Germline V gene data show CDR1 as MGHRA and CDR2 as YSYEKL.